This entry features one T cell receptor (beta chain) sequence. The data belong to a study of T cells in Graves' hyperthyroidism and ophthalmopathy. Germline V CDR1 and CDR2: ENHRY, SYGVKD. The CDR3 length is 14 residues. Between the trimmed V and J ends, which lost 4 bases and 5 bases, there was a span of 12 bases. Amplified TCR beta CDR3 regions derived from RNA transcripts. HTBI primers were employed in a first-round RT-PCR of the TCR CDR3. TCRdb re-called the multiplex PCR reads with MiXCR, one entry per CDR3 protein. The sample has some 150,000 distinct CDR3 sequences; around 21% are singletons. In patients aged 18 to 65, hyperthyroidism was newly diagnosed, with duration under 2 months.

The receptor comes from a woman aged 45-60 years with Graves' hyperthyroidism that later progressed to Graves' ophthalmopathy. Specimen: blood. The rearrangement links TRBV10-3 to TRBJ2-4; D possibly uses TRBD1 or TRBD2 (5 bases each). The CDR3 protein is CAISVTGRENIQYF. DNA for the CDR3: TGTGCCATCAGTGTGACGGGACGGGAAAACATTCAGTACTTC.